This TCR beta chain is drawn from a study of human T cells and chemical hapten exposure. TCRdb reprocessed the RACE reads via MiXCR and lists one record per CDR3 protein. The sample holds 130,000 or so distinct CDR3 sequences, approximately 9.5% seen once. This CDR3 is 15 amino acids long. The germline V gene has CDR1 SEHNR and CDR2 FQNEAQ (reference sequence). The junction had 4 bases not matched to a gene; V was cut back by 3 bases and J by 2 bases. As for time point: healthy volunteer bleed at 2 weeks. The authors' total RNA extraction used unfractionated whole blood. This receptor was obtained from a male donor in good health. Some clones in this sample may be carry-over from other donors' samples. The chain combines TRBV7-9 with TRBJ1-2, with 9 bases matching TRBD1. Input material: whole blood. The CDR3: CASSFPDRGNYGYTF. The DNA of the CDR3 is TGTGCCAGCAGCTTTCCGGACAGGGGCAACTATGGCTACACCTTC.